This TCR beta chain was recovered during a study of cytotoxic CD8 clonotypes in ibrutinib-treated CLL. Study background: An average of roughly 250,000 productive templates and roughly 94,000 productive rearrangements was obtained per sample. Study-level points and caveats: At the start, clonality exceeded age-matched healthy donors and followed circulating CD8+ T-cell counts. Clonality grew at ibrutinib response; at progression, it decreased back toward baseline.

This CDR3 region has 12 residues. The V gene lost 5 bases and the J gene lost 6 bases, with 10 bases spanning the gap. Germline V gene sequence: CDR1 MNHNY, CDR2 SVGAGI (reference sequence). With regard to this clone: Its antigen is undetermined.

With cryopreserved PBMCs as the source, roughly 1.8 micrograms of genomic DNA went to TCR beta libraries. Sequenced by immunoSEQ multiplex PCR; TCRdb stores in-frame clones only, minus some. The sample has about 310,000 clones; 80% are singletons. The material was PBMCs, obtained before ibrutinib treatment. The TCR sequence derives from a human donor with chronic lymphocytic leukemia. The rearrangement links TRBV6-6 to TRBJ1-1; a possible D gene is TRBD1 (6 bases). The CDR3 DNA reads TGTGCCAGCAGTGACAACAGGGCTGAAGCTTTCTTT. This codes for CASSDNRAEAFF.